This T cell receptor (beta chain) was sequenced during a study of Graves' ophthalmopathy and Graves' hyperthyroidism. The sequenced template was RNA, covering the TCR beta CDR3 region. Investigators did first-round RT-PCR with HTBI primers, then second-round multiplex PCR. TCRdb processed the multiplex PCR reads anew with MiXCR; each CDR3 protein has one entry. Of about 1.1 million distinct CDR3 sequences listed, 35% to 45% are singletons. Trimming removed 1 base from V and 10 bases from J, with 13 bases in between. Germline lookup yields CDR1 KGHSH and CDR2 LQKENI. The CDR3 runs 14 residues. This clonotype was counted only a few times.

Sample: peripheral blood or thyroid tissue (not recorded which). The V call is TRBV18, the J call TRBJ1-4; the D is unclear. The origin of this receptor is an adult man with Graves' hyperthyroidism. CDR3 sequence reads: CASSPLGTQRKLFF. DNA of the CDR3: TGTGCCAGCTCACCACTCGGAACTCAACGAAAACTGTTTTTT.